This T cell receptor beta chain stems from a study of blood T cell repertoires in COVID-19. Study context: The United States, Italy and Spain supplied acute and convalescent COVID-19 samples. T cells, B-cell-depleted T cells, or PBMCs provided the cDNA or gDNA that served as material.

This clone was counted a single time. Data came from immunoSEQ multiplex PCR; TCRdb stores just in-frame clones and leaves some out. The sample has roughly 670,000 clones; over 80% are singletons. CDR1 and CDR2 from the germline V gene are KGHDR and SFDVKD. This CDR3 spans 14 amino acids. V lost 5 bases, J lost 0 bases, and 9 bases lay in between. Sequenced sample: peripheral blood. The TCR originated in a woman aged 18-29 years with acute or convalescent COVID-19. The chain carries TRBV24-1 and TRBJ1-1; no firm D call. As DNA, the CDR3 is TGTGCCACCAGTGCCGCTGGCCTGAACACTGAAGCTTTCTTT. Residues: CATSAAGLNTEAFF.